The clone carrying this T cell receptor beta chain was observed a handful of times. TCRdb keeps only in-frame clones here, not all; method: immunoSEQ multiplex PCR. The sample lists 95,000 to 150,000 clones, around 87% occurring once. The sample is drawn from a study of control samples from healthy donors and cancer patients. The germline gives CDR1 SGHRS, CDR2 YFSETQ. The CDR3 totals 13 residues. V was clipped by 0 bases and J by 1 base, with 5 bases between them. The source is a man aged 40-55 years in good health. The rearrangement links TRBV5-1 to TRBJ2-7; D unresolved. The sample comprised blood. The CDR3 region is CASSLEGSYEQYF. The CDR3 nucleotides are TGCGCCAGCAGCTTGGAGGGTTCCTACGAGCAGTACTTC.